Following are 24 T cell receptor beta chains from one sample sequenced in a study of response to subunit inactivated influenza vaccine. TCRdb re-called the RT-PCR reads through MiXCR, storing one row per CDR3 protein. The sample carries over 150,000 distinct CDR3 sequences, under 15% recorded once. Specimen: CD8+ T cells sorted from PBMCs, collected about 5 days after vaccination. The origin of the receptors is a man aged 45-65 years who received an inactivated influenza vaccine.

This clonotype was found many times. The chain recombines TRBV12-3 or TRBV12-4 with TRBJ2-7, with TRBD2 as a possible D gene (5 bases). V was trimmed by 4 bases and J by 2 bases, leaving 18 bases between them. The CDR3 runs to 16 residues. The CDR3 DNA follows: TGTGCCAGCAGTTCGGATTTACGGGGTTTAACCTACGAGCAGTACTTC. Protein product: CASSSDLRGLTYEQYF.

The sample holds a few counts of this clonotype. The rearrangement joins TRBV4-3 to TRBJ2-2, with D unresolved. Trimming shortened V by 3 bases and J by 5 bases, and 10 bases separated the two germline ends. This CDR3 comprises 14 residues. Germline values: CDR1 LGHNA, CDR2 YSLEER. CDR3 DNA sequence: TGCGCCAGCAGCCATGTTACAAGGACCGGGGAGCTGTTTTTT. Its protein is CASSHVTRTGELFF.

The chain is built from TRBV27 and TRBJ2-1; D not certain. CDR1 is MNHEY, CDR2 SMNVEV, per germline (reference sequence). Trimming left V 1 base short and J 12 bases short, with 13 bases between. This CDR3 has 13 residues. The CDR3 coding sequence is TGTGCCAGCAGTTTATTAGGCCCCCTCGGGCAGTTCTTC. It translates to CASSLLGPLGQFF.

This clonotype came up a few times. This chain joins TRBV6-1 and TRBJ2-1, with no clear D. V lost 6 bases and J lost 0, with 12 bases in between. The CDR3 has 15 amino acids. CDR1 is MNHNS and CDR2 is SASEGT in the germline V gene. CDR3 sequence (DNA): TGTGCCAGCAGCATAGTATCCGGCTCCTACAATGAGCAGTTCTTC. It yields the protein CASSIVSGSYNEQFF.

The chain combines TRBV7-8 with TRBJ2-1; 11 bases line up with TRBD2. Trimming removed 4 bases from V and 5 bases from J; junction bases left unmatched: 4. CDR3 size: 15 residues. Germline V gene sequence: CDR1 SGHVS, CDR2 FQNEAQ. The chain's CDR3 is CASSSASGGHNEQFF. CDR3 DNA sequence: TGTGCCAGCAGCTCGGCTAGCGGGGGGCACAATGAGCAGTTCTTC.

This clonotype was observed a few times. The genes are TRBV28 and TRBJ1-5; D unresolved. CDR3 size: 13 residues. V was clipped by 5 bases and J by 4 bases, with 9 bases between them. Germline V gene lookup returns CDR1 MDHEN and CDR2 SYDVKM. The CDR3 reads CASSPAFNQPQHF. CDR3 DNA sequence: TGTGCCAGCAGTCCCGCGTTTAATCAGCCCCAGCATTTT.

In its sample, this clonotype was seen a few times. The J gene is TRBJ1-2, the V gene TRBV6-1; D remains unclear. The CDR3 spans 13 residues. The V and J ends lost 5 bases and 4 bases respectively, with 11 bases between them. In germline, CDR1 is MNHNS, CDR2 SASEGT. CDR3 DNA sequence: TGTGCCAGCAGTCTCGCAGTTAGCTATGGCTACACCTTC. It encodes CASSLAVSYGYTF.

The CDR3, as DNA: TGCAGTGCTAGGAATAGGGGGCTAGCGGGAGGATCCTACAATGAGCAGTTCTTC. Translating it yields CSARNRGLAGGSYNEQFF. The J gene is TRBJ2-1, the V gene TRBV20-1, with 11 bases aligning to TRBD2. V lost 3 bases, J lost 1 base, and 11 bases stayed unmatched. This CDR3 contains 18 residues. The germline gives CDR1 DFQATT, CDR2 SNEGSKA (reference sequence).

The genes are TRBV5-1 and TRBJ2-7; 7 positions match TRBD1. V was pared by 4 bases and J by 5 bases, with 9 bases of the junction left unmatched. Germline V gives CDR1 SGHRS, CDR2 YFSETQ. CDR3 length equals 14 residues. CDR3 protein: CASSLRDSPHEQYF. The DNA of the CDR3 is TGCGCCAGCAGCCTAAGGGACAGCCCCCACGAGCAGTACTTC.

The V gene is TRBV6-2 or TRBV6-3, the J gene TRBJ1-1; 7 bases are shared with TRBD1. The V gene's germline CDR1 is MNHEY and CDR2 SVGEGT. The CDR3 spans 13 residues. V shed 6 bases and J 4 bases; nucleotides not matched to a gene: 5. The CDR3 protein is CASSKPGGTEAFF. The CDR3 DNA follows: TGTGCCAGCAGCAAACCAGGGGGCACTGAAGCTTTCTTT.

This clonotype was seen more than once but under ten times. Here the CDR3 DNA reads TGTGCCACCCGACCTAGGGATACGCAGTATTTT. It specifies CATRPRDTQYF. V is TRBV2 and J is TRBJ2-3, with D hard to call. The CDR3 runs 11 residues. CDR1 and CDR2 from the germline V gene are SNHLY and FYNNEI. V lost 10 bases to trimming and J lost 6 bases, with 11 bases between them.

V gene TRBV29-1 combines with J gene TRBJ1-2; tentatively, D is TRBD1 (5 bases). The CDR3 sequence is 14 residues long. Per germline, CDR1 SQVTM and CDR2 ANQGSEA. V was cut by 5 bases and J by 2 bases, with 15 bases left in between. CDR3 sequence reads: CSVFEGEENYGYTF. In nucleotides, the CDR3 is TGCAGCGTTTTCGAAGGGGAGGAGAACTATGGCTACACCTTC.

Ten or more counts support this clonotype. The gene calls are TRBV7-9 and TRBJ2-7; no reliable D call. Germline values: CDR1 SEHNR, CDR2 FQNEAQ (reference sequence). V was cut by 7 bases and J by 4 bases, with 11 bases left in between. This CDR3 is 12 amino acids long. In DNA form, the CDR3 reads TGTGCCAGCACCGTGTCGGTGTACGAGCAGTACTTC. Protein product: CASTVSVYEQYF. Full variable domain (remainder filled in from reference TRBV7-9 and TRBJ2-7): DTGVSQNPRHKITKRGQNVTFRCDPISEHNRLYWYRQTLGQGPEFLTYFQNEAQLEKSRLLSDRFSAERPKGSFSTLEIQRTEQGDSAMYLCASTVSVYEQYFGPGTRLTVT.

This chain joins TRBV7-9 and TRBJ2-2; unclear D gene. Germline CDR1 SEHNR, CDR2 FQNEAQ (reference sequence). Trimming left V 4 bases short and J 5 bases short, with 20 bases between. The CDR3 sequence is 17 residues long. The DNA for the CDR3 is TGTGCCAGCAGCTCAAACGACGGGTTCACTGGGACCGGGGAGCTGTTTTTT. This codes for CASSSNDGFTGTGELFF.

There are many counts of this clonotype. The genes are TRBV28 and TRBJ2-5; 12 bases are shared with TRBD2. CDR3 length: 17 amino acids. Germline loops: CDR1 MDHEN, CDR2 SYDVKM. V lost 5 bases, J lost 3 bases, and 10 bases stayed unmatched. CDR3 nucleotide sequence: TGTGCCAGCAGTACAGACCAGGCTAGCGGGAGGGAAGAGACCCAGTACTTC. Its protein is CASSTDQASGREETQYF.

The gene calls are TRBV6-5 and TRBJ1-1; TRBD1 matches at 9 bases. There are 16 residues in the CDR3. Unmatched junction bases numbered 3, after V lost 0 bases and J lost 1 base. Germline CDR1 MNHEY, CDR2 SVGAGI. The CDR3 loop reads CASSYSMTGGNTEAFF. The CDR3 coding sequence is TGTGCCAGCAGTTACTCTATGACAGGGGGGAACACTGAAGCTTTCTTT.

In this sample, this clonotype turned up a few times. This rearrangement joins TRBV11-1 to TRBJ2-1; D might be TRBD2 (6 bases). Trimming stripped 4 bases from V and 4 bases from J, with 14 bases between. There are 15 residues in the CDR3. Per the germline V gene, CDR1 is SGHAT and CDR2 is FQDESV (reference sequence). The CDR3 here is CASSSEPEGYNEQFF. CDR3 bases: TGTGCCAGCAGCTCGGAGCCGGAGGGGTACAATGAGCAGTTCTTC.

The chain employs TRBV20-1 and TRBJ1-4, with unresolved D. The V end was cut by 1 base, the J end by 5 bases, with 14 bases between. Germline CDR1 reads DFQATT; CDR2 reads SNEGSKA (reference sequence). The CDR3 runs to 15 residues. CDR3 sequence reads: CSARGTAEVNEKLFF. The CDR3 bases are TGCAGTGCTAGAGGGACTGCTGAGGTCAATGAAAAACTGTTTTTT.

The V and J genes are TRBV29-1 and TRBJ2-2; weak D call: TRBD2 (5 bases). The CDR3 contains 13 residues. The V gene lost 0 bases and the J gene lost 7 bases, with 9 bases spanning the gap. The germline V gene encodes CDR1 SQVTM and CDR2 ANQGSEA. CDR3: CSVEDGEGGELFF. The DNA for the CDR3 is TGCAGCGTTGAAGATGGAGAGGGCGGGGAGCTGTTTTTT.

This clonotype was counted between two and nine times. The CDR3: CASSSPRTGFVGYTF. CDR3 DNA: TGTGCCAGCAGTTCCCCACGGACAGGGTTTGTTGGCTACACCTTC. The rearrangement joins TRBV12-3 or TRBV12-4 to TRBJ1-2; 8 positions match TRBD1. V shed 4 bases and J 7 bases; nucleotides not matched to a gene: 11. CDR3 length: 15 amino acids.

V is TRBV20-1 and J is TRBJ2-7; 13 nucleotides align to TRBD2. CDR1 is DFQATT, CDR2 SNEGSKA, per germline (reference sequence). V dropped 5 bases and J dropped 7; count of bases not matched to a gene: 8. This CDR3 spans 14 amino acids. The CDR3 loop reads CSAYRLAGGWEQYF. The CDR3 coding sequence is TGCAGTGCTTATCGACTAGCGGGGGGATGGGAGCAGTACTTC.

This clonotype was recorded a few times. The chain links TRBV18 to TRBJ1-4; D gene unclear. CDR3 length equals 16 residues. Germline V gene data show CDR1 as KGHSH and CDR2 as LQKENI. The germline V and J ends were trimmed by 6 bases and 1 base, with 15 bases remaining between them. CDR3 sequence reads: CASSQDVGGTNEKLFF. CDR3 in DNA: TGTGCCAGCTCTCAGGATGTGGGCGGAACTAATGAAAAACTGTTTTTT.

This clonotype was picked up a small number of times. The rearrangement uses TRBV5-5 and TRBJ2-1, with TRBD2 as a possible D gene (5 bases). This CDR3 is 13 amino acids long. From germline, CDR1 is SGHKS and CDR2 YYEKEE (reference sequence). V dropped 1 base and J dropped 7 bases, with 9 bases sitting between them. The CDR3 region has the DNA TGTGCCAGCAGCTTGCCTAGCACGAATGAGCAGTTCTTC. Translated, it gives CASSLPSTNEQFF.

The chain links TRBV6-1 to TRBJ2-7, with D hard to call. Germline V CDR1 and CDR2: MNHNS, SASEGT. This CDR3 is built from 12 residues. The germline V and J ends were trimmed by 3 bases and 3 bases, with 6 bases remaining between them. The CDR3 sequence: CASSDLIYEQYF. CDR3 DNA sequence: TGTGCCAGCAGTGACCTTATCTACGAGCAGTACTTC.